The clone carrying this TCR beta chain was seen more than once but under ten times. This sample was included in a study of T cells after yellow fever vaccination. The junction had 12 bases not matched to a gene; V was cut back by 4 bases and J by 6 bases. The CDR3 is 16 amino acids. Germline V gene lookup returns CDR1 MGHRA and CDR2 YSYEKL. One entry per CDR3 protein, called by TCRdb with MiXCR from the 5' RACE reads. The sample lists roughly 400,000 distinct CDR3 sequences, around 20% seen once, with 18% in the top ten. This chain joins TRBV4-1 and TRBJ2-7, with TRBD1 matching 10 bases. The sequence derives from a man between 18 and 35 years old who received the YFV17D yellow fever vaccine. The sample here was PBMCs, taken before the yellow fever booster vaccination. The CDR3 DNA reads TGCGCCAGCAGCCTCCACCGGGACAGGGGTCTGGGCGAGCAGTACTTC. It specifies CASSLHRDRGLGEQYF.